This T cell receptor (beta chain) was identified during a study of OX40 agonist ivuxolimab in advanced cancers. Background on the study: Patients were roughly 83% male with ages roughly 23 to 85, mean around 58.

The V end lost 2 bases, the J end lost 4 bases, and 15 bases lay between the germline ends. This CDR3 has 15 amino acids. The V gene's germline CDR1 is MNHEY and CDR2 SVGAGI. Whole-study results and caveats: A proportion of nonresponders additionally exhibited low normalized T-cell clonal expansion.

This clone has only a few counts. Its antigen is still unknown. Measured with immunoSEQ multiplex PCR; TCRdb has only the in-frame clones, and not every one. The sample yields around 83,000 clones, 91% seen once. Blood sampling took place at baseline, cycle 4 day 1, and cycle 7 day 1. The specimen was CD4+ or CD8+ T cells sorted from blood, collected in a trial of the OX40 agonist ivuxolimab. This clonotype was obtained from an adult with an advanced solid tumor such as melanoma, head and neck, liver or kidney cancer. This chain connects TRBV6-5 to TRBJ2-7, with D possibly matching TRBD2 (6 bases). This chain's CDR3 is CASSYRQQAGYEQYF. The CDR3 nucleotides read TGTGCCAGCAGTTACCGCCAACAGGCGGGGTACGAGCAGTACTTC.